These 17 T cell receptor beta chains originate from one sample sequenced in a study of T cell responses to AZD1222 COVID-19 vaccine (dated by TCRdb to the early 2020s). The method was the immunoSEQ multiplex PCR assay. Not all clones reach the TCRdb copy of this immuneACCESS table, which keeps in-frame sequences only. Checked studies attribute under half of the gap to unresolved V genes and leave the rest unexplained. The sample table records 150,000 or so clones; less than 95% of these occur just once. 1.2% to 1.5% of the sample is taken by the ten largest. The label giving this sample's time point can be read as: baseline before first vaccination. Source: peripheral blood, taken on day 0 of AZD1222 vaccination. All receptors derive from an adult in good health.

This chain connects TRBV12-3 or TRBV12-4 to TRBJ1-2; possibly TRBD1 for D (6 bases). CDR3 length equals 13 residues. V was clipped by 2 bases and J by 7 bases, with 11 bases between them. CDR3 sequence (DNA): TGTGCCAGCAGTTTAACAGGGCTGGCTGGCTACACCTTC. Protein sequence: CASSLTGLAGYTF.

This sequence joins TRBV7-9 and TRBJ1-6, with D tentatively TRBD1 (6 bases). Trimming cost V 5 bases and J 4 bases, with 9 bases left between them. The germline gives CDR1 SEHNR, CDR2 FQNEAQ (reference sequence). The CDR3 is 14 residues long. CDR3 nucleotides: TGTGCCAGCAGCGACGGACAGTATAATTCACCCCTCCACTTT. Its translation is CASSDGQYNSPLHF.

The chain combines TRBV25-1 with TRBJ1-1; D perhaps matches TRBD1 (6 bases). Deletions cut 8 bases from V and 1 base from J, with 17 bases between. The CDR3 has 15 amino acids. Germline V CDR1 and CDR2: MGHDK, SYGVNS. For the CDR3, the DNA is TGTGCCAGCCGCATCGGGACACCCCCGAACACTGAAGCTTTCTTT. Protein sequence: CASRIGTPPNTEAFF.

V and J are TRBV27 and TRBJ2-2; D is possibly TRBD1 (5 bases). The CDR3 consists of 16 residues. With 6 bases removed from V and 4 bases from J, the gap between germline ends came to 18 bases. In germline, CDR1 is MNHEY, CDR2 SMNVEV (reference sequence). CDR3: CASSPEARVSTGELFF. The CDR3 DNA reads TGTGCCAGCAGCCCAGAGGCCAGGGTTTCCACCGGGGAGCTGTTTTTT.

This rearrangement joins TRBV14 to TRBJ1-1; D may be TRBD1 (5 bases). The CDR3 runs 12 residues. Germline CDR1 and CDR2: SGHDN and FVKESK. Trimming left V 4 bases short and J 5 bases short, with 8 bases between. The CDR3 spells CASSPKGTEAFF. As DNA, the CDR3 is TGTGCCAGCAGCCCAAAGGGGACTGAAGCTTTCTTT.

The chain is built from TRBV7-2 and TRBJ2-7; D is undetermined. CDR1 SGHTA and CDR2 FQGNSA come from the germline V gene. V was clipped by 5 bases and J by 5 bases, with 13 bases between them. This CDR3 comprises 13 residues. Here the CDR3 DNA reads TGTGCCAGCAGCAGCCCCCCGTTTGACGAGCAGTACTTC. Residues: CASSSPPFDEQYF.

The chain combines TRBV3-1 (or the pseudogene TRBV3-2) with TRBJ2-4; the match to TRBD1 covers 9 bases. Germline CDR1 and CDR2: LGHDT and YNNKEL (reference sequence). The CDR3 has 19 residues. V shed 4 bases, J shed 2 bases, and the junction held 15 bases outside the gene matches. The CDR3 reads CASSRSDRGRFGTKNIQYF. As DNA, the CDR3 is TGTGCCAGCAGCCGGTCGGACAGGGGAAGGTTCGGGACCAAAAACATTCAGTACTTC.

The chain uses TRBV19 and TRBJ1-5; tentative D call: TRBD1 (5 bases). This CDR3 has 19 residues. Germline values: CDR1 LNHDA, CDR2 SQIVND (reference sequence). Trimming pared 3 bases from V and 0 bases from J, leaving 21 bases between. The CDR3 protein is CASSISLRQGGGSNQPQHF. CDR3 nucleotides: TGTGCCAGTAGTATCTCTCTTAGGCAGGGCGGGGGTAGCAATCAGCCCCAGCATTTT.

The V gene is TRBV5-1, the J gene TRBJ1-3; D is ambiguous. The CDR3 has 20 amino acids. Germline V gene data show CDR1 as SGHRS and CDR2 as YFSETQ. Trimming shortened V by 0 bases and J by 0 bases, and 22 bases separated the two germline ends. CDR3 residues: CASSLANPGSHTPSGNTIYF. The DNA of the CDR3 is TGCGCCAGCAGCTTGGCCAATCCGGGCAGCCATACCCCCTCTGGAAACACCATATATTTT.

This rearrangement joins TRBV12-5 to TRBJ2-1, with a possible D match to TRBD1 (6 bases). Trimming shortened V by 2 bases and J by 9 bases, and 11 bases separated the two germline ends. This CDR3 comprises 13 residues. Germline-derived CDR1 and CDR2 are LGHNT and FRNRAP. For the CDR3, the DNA is TGTGCTAGTGGTTTGCCTCCAGGGGTTGAGCAGTTCTTC. As protein: CASGLPPGVEQFF.

The gene calls are TRBV28 and TRBJ1-3; the match to TRBD1 covers 8 bases. This CDR3 region has 23 residues. Germline V CDR1 and CDR2: MDHEN, SYDVKM. V dropped 2 bases and J dropped 0; count of bases not matched to a gene: 24. The CDR3 loop is CASSLRYLWTGTKLSPSGNTIYF. The CDR3, as DNA: TGTGCCAGCAGTTTACGATACCTCTGGACAGGGACGAAGCTTTCCCCCTCTGGAAACACCATATATTTT.

This clone has more than one count but fewer than ten. The rearrangement uses TRBV7-8 and TRBJ2-3; D is perhaps TRBD2 (6 bases). The CDR3 extends over 15 amino acids. CDR1 is SGHVS and CDR2 is FQNEAQ in the germline V gene. Trimming pared 2 bases from V and 5 bases from J, leaving 14 bases between. The CDR3 region is CASSLLLLAGDTQYF. Written as DNA, the CDR3 is TGTGCCAGCAGCTTACTTTTACTAGCTGGAGATACGCAGTATTTT.

This rearrangement joins TRBV28 to TRBJ2-7; no firm D call. The CDR3 extends over 13 amino acids. In germline, CDR1 is MDHEN, CDR2 SYDVKM. Trimming left V 6 bases short and J 5 bases short, with 14 bases between. For the CDR3, the DNA is TGTGCCAGCAGCCCGGACCTTCTCAACGAGCAGTACTTC. Translated, it gives CASSPDLLNEQYF.

On this clone itself: One end of the junction fails to match germline, which may point to a read error. The V call is TRBV20-1, the J call TRBJ2-7; TRBD1 aligns across 7 bases. Germline V gives CDR1 DFQATT, CDR2 SNEGSKA (reference sequence). The CDR3 is 11 residues long. CDR3 coding DNA: TGCAGTGCTAGAGGATTAGACAGGGCCATCTTC. Amino acids: CSARGLDRAIF.

J is TRBJ1-1 and V is TRBV19; D is perhaps TRBD1 (6 bases). The CDR3 totals 15 residues. CDR1 and CDR2 (germline): LNHDA, SQIVND (reference sequence). The ends were cut back, 7 bases at V and 2 bases at J, with 17 bases in the middle. The CDR3, as DNA: TGTGCCAGTACCCCAGGACAGCAAATCAACACTGAAGCTTTCTTT. Its translation is CASTPGQQINTEAFF.

V is TRBV2 and J is TRBJ2-1; possibly TRBD1 for D (6 bases). The germline V and J ends were trimmed by 10 bases and 5 bases, with 12 bases remaining between them. CDR1 and CDR2 (germline): SNHLY, FYNNEI. This CDR3 region has 12 residues. CDR3 region: CATQGMHNEQFF. DNA of the CDR3: TGTGCCACCCAGGGGATGCACAATGAGCAGTTCTTC. The full variable domain, with the rest looked up from reference TRBV2 and TRBJ2-1, is EPEVTQTPSHQVTQMGQEVILRCVPISNHLYFYWYRQILGQKVEFLVSFYNNEISEKSEIFDDQFSVERPDGSNFTLKIRSTKLEDSAMYFCATQGMHNEQFFGPGTRLTVL.

This clone was detected only once. V usage is TRBV24-1 and J usage is TRBJ1-4, with 8 positions matching TRBD1. This CDR3 region has 15 residues. Looked up from germline, CDR1 is KGHDR and CDR2 is SFDVKD. The trim removed 4 bases at V and 4 bases at J, leaving 4 bases unmatched. Written as DNA, the CDR3 is TGTGCCACCAGTGAGAATGACAGGGGTAATGAAAAACTGTTTTTT. Protein product: CATSENDRGNEKLFF.